This is a list of T cell receptor beta chains from one sample in a study of shared clonotypes between healthy human individuals. TCRdb's copy holds only in-frame clones and misses some; the assay was immunoSEQ multiplex PCR. The sample lists a few million clones, 90% to 95% occurring once. Sequencing was done on a sample of naive CD8+ T cells from PBMCs. These receptors were taken from a man between 18 and 29 years old in good health. Some clones in this sample may be carry-over from other donors' samples. CDR3s include the opening cysteine and the closing phenylalanine or tryptophan. D genes are given only for firm matches. Not all rows give a size; the values are once, few, many and, for expanded clones, a class.

>NA|TRBV28|TRBD2|TRBJ2-2
CASSLTAGGQGGELFF
TGTGCCAGCAGTTTAACGGCGGGAGGGCAAGGCGGGGAGCTGTTTTTT
>NA|TRBV27|NA|TRBJ2-2
CASSQLKANTGELFF
TGTGCCAGCAGTCAGTTGAAGGCGAACACCGGGGAGCTGTTTTTT
>NA|TRBV10-1|NA|TRBJ2-1
CASSESTEGSGYNEQFF
TGCGCCAGCAGTGAGTCAACAGAGGGAAGTGGGTACAATGAGCAGTTCTTC
>NA|TRBV10-1|NA|TRBJ2-1
CASSEAGEQFF
TGCGCCAGCAGTGAGGCAGGCGAGCAGTTCTTC
>NA|TRBV27|TRBD1|TRBJ2-7
CASSLSGTVYEQYF
TGTGCCAGCAGTCTCTCCGGGACAGTCTACGAGCAGTACTTC
>NA|TRBV27|NA|TRBJ1-2
CASSLVRGAPPIYGYTF
TGTGCCAGCAGTTTGGTGAGGGGGGCCCCTCCTATCTATGGCTACACCTTC
>NA|TRBV14|NA|TRBJ1-1
CASSAKVPEAFF
TGTGCCAGCAGCGCCAAAGTCCCTGAAGCTTTCTTT
>NA|TRBV4-3|NA|TRBJ1-1
CASSQDDRMDTEAFF
TGCGCCAGCAGCCAGGACGACAGGATGGACACTGAAGCTTTCTTT
>NA|TRBV7-9|NA|TRBJ2-1
CASSSLYRYEQFF
TGTGCCAGCAGCTCACTTTACAGGTATGAGCAGTTCTTC
>NA|TRBV27|NA|TRBJ2-7
CASSLVHSYEQYF
TGTGCCAGCAGTTTGGTGCACTCCTACGAGCAGTACTTC
>NA|TRBV4-1|NA|TRBJ2-2
CASSQVQGTGELFF
TGCGCCAGCAGCCAAGTGCAGGGAACCGGGGAGCTGTTTTTT
>NA|TRBV7-7|TRBD2|TRBJ2-1
CASSLGLADYNEQFF
TGTGCCAGCAGCTTGGGACTAGCAGATTACAATGAGCAGTTCTTC
>once|TRBV5-6|TRBD1|TRBJ1-1
CASSLGQNIEAFF
TGTGCCAGCAGCCTGGGACAGAACATTGAAGCTTTCTTT
>NA|TRBV5-8|TRBD1|TRBJ2-7
CASSYQGAVYEQYF
TGTGCCAGCAGCTATCAGGGGGCGGTCTACGAGCAGTACTTC
>NA|TRBV4-2|TRBD2|TRBJ2-5
CASSQVWEGRYQETQYF
TGTGCCAGCAGCCAAGTATGGGAGGGTCGGTACCAAGAGACCCAGTACTTC
>once|TRBV7-3|TRBD1|TRBJ1-2
CASSFDRGSGYTF
TGTGCCAGCAGCTTCGACAGGGGGTCCGGCTACACCTTC
>NA|TRBV27|NA|TRBJ1-2
CASSLSRVDGYTF
TGTGCCAGCAGTTTGTCCAGGGTCGACGGCTACACCTTC
>NA|TRBV15|NA|TRBJ2-7
CATSSSYEQYF
TGTGCCACCAGCAGCTCCTACGAGCAGTACTTC
>once|TRBV6-5|TRBD1|TRBJ1-1
CASRSGGTEAFF
TGTGCCAGCAGATCAGGGGGCACTGAAGCTTTCTTT
>NA|TRBV27|NA|TRBJ1-1
CASSLGLYTEAFF
TGTGCCAGCAGTCTGGGACTTTATACTGAAGCTTTCTTT
>NA|TRBV7-9|NA|TRBJ2-1
CASSWIAGRSSSEQFF
TGTGCCAGCAGCTGGATTGCGGGGCGGTCGTCAAGTGAGCAGTTCTTC
>NA|TRBV11-2|NA|TRBJ2-1
CASSQRGGSYNEQFF
TGTGCCAGCAGCCAAAGAGGGGGCTCCTACAATGAGCAGTTCTTC
>NA|TRBV6-5|NA|TRBJ2-1
CASSYVARSEQFF
TGTGCCAGCAGTTACGTGGCTAGATCTGAGCAGTTCTTC
>NA|TRBV7-9|TRBD2|TRBJ2-3
CASSSGGTLHADTQYF
TGTGCCAGCAGCTCGGGGGGTACCCTACACGCAGATACGCAGTATTTT